This entry features one TCR beta chain sequence. The CDR3 totals 12 residues. Trimming left V 3 bases short and J 1 base short, with 3 bases between. The V gene's germline CDR1 is SGHAT and CDR2 FQNNGV. This sample is drawn from a study of cytotoxic CD8 clonotypes in ibrutinib-treated CLL. Method: immunoSEQ multiplex PCR; TCRdb's copy keeps in-frame clones and lacks some. The table includes some 29,000 clones, 69% detected once. This clonotype was obtained from a human donor with chronic lymphocytic leukemia. J is TRBJ1-1 and V is TRBV11-2; D is undetermined. The sample was PBMCs, taken after 24 months of ibrutinib treatment. CDR3 in amino acids: CASSFTNTEAFF. DNA of the CDR3: TGTGCCAGCAGCTTCACGAACACTGAAGCTTTCTTT.